The 32 T cell receptor beta chains reported below all come from one sample, sequenced in a study of cytomegalovirus exposure and HLA in healthy donors. PCR amplification relied on 60 Vbeta primers (plus 13 Jbeta primers). TCRdb keeps only in-frame clones here, not all; method: immunoSEQ multiplex PCR. The listing records about 140,000 clones. Specimen: PBMCs. These receptors originate from a male donor in good health and CMV-seronegative.

V usage is TRBV5-4 and J usage is TRBJ2-6; 10 bases align to TRBD2. The CDR3 is made up of 18 amino acids. With 0 bases clipped from V and 3 bases from J, the junction kept 6 bases outside the gene matches. Germline V lookup: CDR1 SGHNT, CDR2 YYREEE (reference sequence). The CDR3 region has the DNA TGTGCCAGCAGCTTGGTCTTAGCGGGGGGTCTTGGGGCCAACGTCCTGACTTTC. This encodes CASSLVLAGGLGANVLTF.

V and J are TRBV28 and TRBJ1-5; D possibly corresponds to TRBD1 (5 bases). The CDR3 sequence is 14 residues long. Germline V CDR1 and CDR2: MDHEN, SYDVKM. V dropped 6 bases and J dropped 3 bases, with 12 bases sitting between them. CDR3 sequence: CASRPDRNNQPQHF. CDR3 nucleotide sequence: TGTGCCAGCAGGCCCGACAGAAACAATCAGCCCCAGCATTTT.

This chain connects TRBV19 to TRBJ1-2; TRBD1 might be the D (6 bases). CDR1 is LNHDA and CDR2 is SQIVND in the germline V gene (reference sequence). The CDR3 runs to 16 residues. V lost 7 bases to trimming and J lost 0 bases, with 18 bases between them. CDR3 bases: TGTGCCAGTATCGGGCCACGGACAGCGACTAACTATGGCTACACCTTC. This codes for CASIGPRTATNYGYTF.

The chain uses TRBV5-6 and TRBJ2-7; 9 nucleotides align to TRBD1. There are 14 residues in the CDR3. V was pared by 5 bases and J by 6 bases, with 9 bases of the junction left unmatched. Germline assignment: CDR1 SGHDT and CDR2 YYEEEE. The CDR3 DNA reads TGTGCCAGCAGGAGGACAGGGGACCCCCTCGAGCAGTACTTC. The encoded protein is CASRRTGDPLEQYF.

The chain employs TRBV11-3 and TRBJ1-1; D gene ambiguous. CDR3 length equals 13 residues. Deletions cut 4 bases from V and 6 bases from J, with 12 bases between. Looked up from germline, CDR1 is SGHNT and CDR2 is YENEEA. The DNA for the CDR3 is TGTGCCAGCAGCTCAACGCCCCGGTCTGAAGCTTTCTTT. Amino acids: CASSSTPRSEAFF.

The chain has TRBV19 and TRBJ1-6; D is uncertain. The ends were cut back, 3 bases at V and 9 bases at J, with 15 bases in the middle. Germline lookup yields CDR1 LNHDA and CDR2 SQIVND (reference sequence). The CDR3 covers 15 residues. DNA of the CDR3: TGTGCCAGTAGTATTCGGGGAGGATTCGGTTCACCCCTCCACTTT. As protein: CASSIRGGFGSPLHF.

The V and J genes are TRBV6-1 and TRBJ1-2; D may be TRBD1 (5 bases). V lost 2 bases to trimming and J lost 5 bases, with 12 bases between them. The germline gives CDR1 MNHNS, CDR2 SASEGT. CDR3 length: 14 residues. The CDR3 DNA sequence: TGTGCCAGCAGTGAATTCCCAGGACATTATGGCTACACCTTC. This sequence encodes CASSEFPGHYGYTF.

The rearrangement joins TRBV7-2 to TRBJ2-3; 14 bases line up with TRBD2. There are 16 residues in the CDR3. V dropped 1 base and J dropped 3; count of bases not matched to a gene: 0. CDR1 SGHTA and CDR2 FQGNSA come from the germline V gene. CDR3 in DNA: TGTGCCAGCAGCTTAGGGACTAGCGGGGGGACAGATACGCAGTATTTT. It is translated as CASSLGTSGGTDTQYF.

The chain employs TRBV18 and TRBJ2-7; D remains ambiguous. CDR1 and CDR2 (germline): KGHSH, LQKENI. The V end was cut by 6 bases, the J end by 0 bases, with 12 bases between. This CDR3 contains 14 residues. This chain's CDR3 is CASSSTVSSYEQYF. DNA for the CDR3: TGTGCCAGCTCCTCGACTGTTAGCTCCTACGAGCAGTACTTC.

The gene calls are TRBV5-8 and TRBJ2-1, with D possibly matching TRBD1 (6 bases). With 4 bases removed from V and 1 base from J, the gap between germline ends came to 15 bases. The CDR3 totals 16 residues. The germline V gene has CDR1 SGHTS and CDR2 YDEGEE. DNA for the CDR3: TGTGCCAGCAGCCCCGTACCCCAGGGGTCCTACAATGAGCAGTTCTTC. This sequence encodes CASSPVPQGSYNEQFF.

The rearrangement uses TRBV11-3 and TRBJ2-7; D perhaps matches TRBD2 (6 bases). The germline V and J ends were trimmed by 5 bases and 6 bases, with 14 bases remaining between them. The germline gives CDR1 SGHNT, CDR2 YENEEA. This CDR3 contains 13 residues. The CDR3 loop reads CASSLTGDGEQYF. CDR3 bases: TGTGCCAGCAGCCTCACGGGGGATGGCGAGCAGTACTTC.

The chain employs TRBV19 and TRBJ1-1; D perhaps matches TRBD1 (5 bases). Per the germline V gene, CDR1 is LNHDA and CDR2 is SQIVND (reference sequence). V was trimmed by 5 bases and J by 1 base, leaving 11 bases between them. This CDR3 is 14 amino acids long. DNA for the CDR3: TGTGCCAGTAGTCGAGGCCAGGGGAACACTGAAGCTTTCTTT. The encoded protein is CASSRGQGNTEAFF.

The chain employs TRBV7-9 and TRBJ1-2, with 8 positions matching TRBD1. CDR1 is SEHNR, CDR2 FQNEAQ, per germline (reference sequence). V lost 1 base and J lost 4; bases outside the gene matches: 5. The CDR3 loop spans 15 amino acids. The CDR3 sequence is CASSLEGQGIYGYTF. Written as DNA, the CDR3 is TGTGCCAGCAGCTTAGAAGGACAGGGAATCTATGGCTACACCTTC. The whole variable domain, remainder taken from reference TRBV7-9 and TRBJ1-2, is DTGVSQNPRHKITKRGQNVTFRCDPISEHNRLYWYRQTLGQGPEFLTYFQNEAQLEKSRLLSDRFSAERPKGSFSTLEIQRTEQGDSAMYLCASSLEGQGIYGYTFGSGTRLTVV.

The chain recombines TRBV6-1 with TRBJ2-7; a weak D match, TRBD2 (5 bases). Germline CDR1 is MNHNS and CDR2 is SASEGT. This CDR3 has 14 amino acids. V lost 4 bases, J lost 2 bases, and 12 bases lay in between. CDR3 nucleotides: TGTGCCAGCAGTGTGAAAGCGGAGCCCTACGAGCAGTACTTC. This translates into CASSVKAEPYEQYF.

This chain joins TRBV14 and TRBJ2-7; 7 bases match TRBD1. This CDR3 is built from 14 residues. V shed 0 bases, J shed 6 bases, and the junction held 5 bases outside the gene matches. CDR1 and CDR2 from the germline V gene are SGHDN and FVKESK. CDR3 amino acids: CASSQDVQGTEQYF. The CDR3 nucleotides read TGTGCCAGCAGCCAAGACGTACAGGGGACCGAGCAGTACTTC.

The V call is TRBV18, the J call TRBJ2-1; 14 nucleotides agree with TRBD2. CDR3 length: 19 amino acids. With 0 bases clipped from V and 0 bases from J, the junction kept 4 bases outside the gene matches. Germline-derived CDR1 and CDR2 are KGHSH and LQKENI. CDR3 region: CASSPPRLAGGSSYNEQFF. The CDR3 DNA follows: TGTGCCAGCTCACCACCCCGACTAGCGGGAGGGAGCTCCTACAATGAGCAGTTCTTC.

The CDR3 bases are TGTGCCAGCACTCGAGACTGGAAATCGACTGAAGCTTTCTTT. Translated, it gives CASTRDWKSTEAFF. The chain employs TRBV28 and TRBJ1-1; D is uncertain. Trimming took off 7 bases at V and 5 bases at J, with 17 bases between the two ends. Germline loops: CDR1 MDHEN, CDR2 SYDVKM. The CDR3 is 14 residues long.

V and J are TRBV4-2 and TRBJ2-7; TRBD2 matches 8 bases. V lost 3 bases to trimming and J lost 3 bases; unmatched junction nucleotides: 10. The CDR3 has 16 residues. Germline lookup yields CDR1 LGHNA and CDR2 YNFKEQ. The CDR3 protein is CASSQSTSVDYYEQYF. The CDR3 nucleotides read TGTGCCAGCAGCCAGTCGACTAGCGTGGATTACTACGAGCAGTACTTC.

The chain combines TRBV2 with TRBJ2-3, with 10 bases that match TRBD2. V dropped 9 bases and J dropped 3; count of bases not matched to a gene: 6. Germline CDR1 SNHLY, CDR2 FYNNEI. The CDR3 consists of 14 residues. The CDR3 region has the DNA TGTGCCAGTACAATAGCGGGGGGTACAGATACGCAGTATTTT. Translating gives CASTIAGGTDTQYF.

The chain couples TRBV5-1 to TRBJ1-2, with TRBD1 matching 9 bases. After removal of 4 bases from V and 8 bases from J, the junction contained 18 bases not matched to a gene. This CDR3 comprises 17 residues. The V gene's germline CDR1 is SGHRS and CDR2 YFSETQ. The CDR3 loop is CASSQAVVGQGVKGYTF. CDR3 nucleotide sequence: TGCGCCAGCAGCCAGGCAGTGGTGGGACAGGGCGTTAAAGGCTACACCTTC.

The chain employs TRBV30 and TRBJ2-7, with 10 bases fitting TRBD1. CDR1 GTSNPN and CDR2 SVGIG come from the germline V gene (reference sequence). This CDR3 has 14 residues. J lost 3 bases, V lost 4 bases, and 6 bases had no gene match. The CDR3 DNA is TGTGCCTGGACCTACGGGACAGGGGTCTACGAGCAGTACTTC. Translation: CAWTYGTGVYEQYF.

This rearrangement joins TRBV6-6 to TRBJ2-7, with TRBD2 matching 13 bases. V dropped 6 bases and J dropped 6; count of bases not matched to a gene: 8. CDR1 is MNHNY and CDR2 is SVGAGI in the germline V gene (reference sequence). This CDR3 region has 15 residues. The CDR3 region has the DNA TGTGCCAGCAGACAAACTAGCGGGGGGGCCGGCGAGCAGTACTTC. Translation: CASRQTSGGAGEQYF.

The rearrangement joins TRBV18 to TRBJ2-1; 8 bases are a match to TRBD2. Germline V lookup: CDR1 KGHSH, CDR2 LQKENI. This CDR3 is built from 14 residues. V was pared by 6 bases and J by 4 bases, with 5 bases of the junction left unmatched. The CDR3 region is CASSGSGGYNEQFF. The DNA for the CDR3 is TGTGCCAGCTCTGGAAGCGGGGGATACAATGAGCAGTTCTTC. Looking up the rest from reference TRBV18 and TRBJ2-1 gives the full variable domain: NAGVMQNPRHLVRRRGQEARLRCSPMKGHSHVYWYRQLPEEGLKFMVYLQKENIIDESGMPKERFSAEFPKEGPSILRIQQVVRGDSAAYFCASSGSGGYNEQFFGPGTRLTVL.

This rearrangement joins TRBV27 to TRBJ1-5, with 9 bases aligning to TRBD1. Germline V gives CDR1 MNHEY, CDR2 SMNVEV (reference sequence). The CDR3 loop spans 18 amino acids. The trim removed 0 bases at V and 0 bases at J, leaving 6 bases unmatched. CDR3 DNA sequence: TGTGCCAGCAGTTTATCGGGACAGGGATGGGATAGCAATCAGCCCCAGCATTTT. This sequence encodes CASSLSGQGWDSNQPQHF.

The chain is built from TRBV5-1 and TRBJ1-6; D not resolved. This CDR3 contains 14 residues. V was cut by 3 bases and J by 10 bases, with 14 bases left in between. Germline V lookup: CDR1 SGHRS, CDR2 YFSETQ. CDR3 in DNA: TGCGCCAGCAGCTCTGAAGCCCAGCGATCACCCCTCCACTTT. Residues: CASSSEAQRSPLHF.

This chain's CDR3 is CASSPRTGSYNEQFF. CDR3 DNA sequence: TGTGCCAGCAGTCCCCGGACTGGCTCCTACAATGAGCAGTTCTTC. The chain uses TRBV27 and TRBJ2-1; tentatively, D is TRBD2 (5 bases). The CDR3 is made up of 15 amino acids. Trimming pared 5 bases from V and 0 bases from J, leaving 11 bases between. Germline V CDR1 and CDR2: MNHEY, SMNVEV (reference sequence).

The chain has TRBV19 and TRBJ2-5; 7 positions match TRBD2. With 6 bases clipped from V and 2 bases from J, the junction kept 12 bases outside the gene matches. The length of the CDR3 is 16 residues. Germline-derived CDR1 and CDR2 are LNHDA and SQIVND (reference sequence). Written as DNA, the CDR3 is TGTGCCAGTAGCGTGGGCAGCGGGACGTCACAAGAGACCCAGTACTTC. It codes for CASSVGSGTSQETQYF.

The chain is built from TRBV18 and TRBJ2-7; weak D call: TRBD1 (5 bases). The germline V gene encodes CDR1 KGHSH and CDR2 LQKENI. CDR3 length equals 15 residues. V was clipped by 1 base and J by 2 bases, with 12 bases between them. The CDR3, as DNA: TGTGCCAGCTCACCACTTCCCAGGGAAACCTACGAGCAGTACTTC. This encodes CASSPLPRETYEQYF.

The V gene is TRBV30, the J gene TRBJ2-2; 8 nucleotides align to TRBD1. The CDR3 loop spans 15 amino acids. V gave up 3 bases and J gave up 4 bases; unmatched junction bases: 7. The V gene's germline CDR1 is GTSNPN and CDR2 SVGIG (reference sequence). The CDR3 DNA sequence: TGTGCCTGGAGCACTGGACAGGGTAGCACCGGGGAGCTGTTTTTT. It translates to CAWSTGQGSTGELFF. The variable domain in full, completed from reference TRBV30 and TRBJ2-2, reads SQTIHQWPATLVQPVGSPLSLECTVEGTSNPNLYWYRQAAGRGLQLLFYSVGIGQISSEVPQNLSASRPQDRQFILSSKKLLLSDSGFYLCAWSTGQGSTGELFFGEGSRLTVL.

V gene TRBV7-6 combines with J gene TRBJ1-1; no reliable D call. From germline, CDR1 is SGHVS and CDR2 FNYEAQ. Deletions cut 5 bases from V and 1 base from J, with 8 bases between. The CDR3 is 13 amino acids. CDR3 in DNA: TGTGCCAGCAGCCTCTTCTCGAACACTGAAGCTTTCTTT. Translating gives CASSLFSNTEAFF.

The chain employs TRBV6-5 and TRBJ1-2, with 8 positions matching TRBD1. Looked up from germline, CDR1 is MNHEY and CDR2 is SVGAGI. The CDR3 has 14 amino acids. V dropped 7 bases and J dropped 2; count of bases not matched to a gene: 6. CDR3 sequence (DNA): TGTGCCAGCACCTCAGGGGGCGGAAACTATGGCTACACCTTC. It codes for CASTSGGGNYGYTF.

The chain links TRBV10-3 to TRBJ2-7, with D hard to call. This CDR3 comprises 11 residues. Per the germline V gene, CDR1 is ENHRY and CDR2 is SYGVKD. Trimming cost V 7 bases and J 5 bases, with 9 bases left between them. The CDR3 region has the DNA TGTGCCATCAAACGACTGGACGAGCAGTACTTC. This codes for CAIKRLDEQYF.